The 13 T cell receptor beta chains given below trace back to one sample, sequenced in a study of blood T cells in healthy people across ages. Using a J-beta primer mix together with a sample-barcoded 5' primer, a second PCR was run for about 6 to 11 cycles. Using its own MiXCR run on the 5' RACE reads, TCRdb lists one record per CDR3 protein. In the table there are more than 700,000 distinct CDR3 sequences, less than 60% of which are singletons. Sequenced material: blood. The origin of the receptors is an elderly man in good health.

This chain uses TRBV5-1 with TRBJ2-3, with a weak D call TRBD2 (5 bases). CDR1 and CDR2 (germline): SGHRS, YFSETQ. The CDR3 is 14 residues long. V shed 4 bases and J shed 5 bases, with 14 bases lying between them. The CDR3 nucleotides are TGCGCCAGCAGCCTTTCACTAGATCGAGATACGCAGTATTTT. Translated: CASSLSLDRDTQYF.

This clonotype was recorded only once. This chain links TRBV4-2 with TRBJ2-5; perhaps D is TRBD1 or TRBD2 (5 bases each). This CDR3 contains 14 residues. V lost 1 base to trimming and J lost 7 bases, with 13 bases between them. The V gene's germline CDR1 is LGHNA and CDR2 YNFKEQ. The CDR3 loop is CASSQASLGATQYF. CDR3 DNA: TGTGCCAGCAGCCAAGCTAGCTTAGGGGCGACCCAGTACTTC.

As to this clonotype: A read error is possible here, since a much larger clone lies one base away. The genes are TRBV12-3 or TRBV12-4 and TRBJ2-3; unclear D gene. The CDR3 contains 14 residues. This CDR3 reads CASSVAIYGDTQYF. The CDR3 nucleotides read TGTGCCAGCAGTGTAGCCATATATGGAGATACGCAGTATTTT.

The chain employs TRBV30 and TRBJ1-5, with a possible D match to TRBD1 (5 bases). Between the trimmed V and J ends, which lost 1 base and 8 bases, there was a span of 12 bases. Germline V gene sequence: CDR1 GTSNPN, CDR2 SVGIG (reference sequence). The CDR3 extends over 13 amino acids. In nucleotides, the CDR3 is TGTGCCTGGAGTGACGGGACCCAAAAGCCCCAGCATTTT. Amino acid sequence: CAWSDGTQKPQHF.

The table lists this clonotype with a few counts. A clone one base away is much larger, so this may be a read error. The chain carries TRBV3-1 and TRBJ2-1; D is ambiguous. CDR1 is LGHDT and CDR2 is YNNKEL in the germline V gene (reference sequence). The CDR3 has 16 amino acids. Trimming shortened V by 1 base and J by 0 bases, and 10 bases separated the two germline ends. CDR3 coding DNA: TGTGCCAGCAGCCAAGTTTGGGCTAGCTCCTACAATGAGCAGTTCTTC. Translated, it gives CASSQVWASSYNEQFF.

The V call is TRBV10-3, the J call TRBJ2-7, with 7 bases that match TRBD2. The CDR3 covers 15 residues. The ends lost 2 bases at V and 5 bases at J; junction bases unmatched: 9. The germline V gene has CDR1 ENHRY and CDR2 SYGVKD. The CDR3 DNA follows: TGTGCCATCAGTGAGAGGGAGGGCAATTCGGACGAGCAGTACTTC. Amino acid sequence: CAISEREGNSDEQYF.

This clonotype was found many times. The V call is TRBV15, the J call TRBJ2-1; D gene uncertain. The germline CDR1 and CDR2 sequences are LNHNV and YYDKDF (reference sequence). The CDR3 consists of 16 residues. The V end lost 0 bases, the J end lost 4 bases, and 13 bases lay between the germline ends. CDR3 bases: TGTGCCACCAGCAGAGATGTTTCGGTCCGATACAATGAGCAGTTCTTC. This codes for CATSRDVSVRYNEQFF.

Only a few counts were recorded for this clonotype. The genes are TRBV28 and TRBJ2-7; possible D gene TRBD1, 6 bases. The V gene lost 3 bases and the J gene lost 2 bases, with 11 bases spanning the gap. The CDR3 consists of 14 residues. Germline V gene sequence: CDR1 MDHEN, CDR2 SYDVKM. The CDR3 is CASSFPRQAYEQYF. Written as DNA, the CDR3 is TGTGCCAGCAGTTTCCCACGACAGGCCTACGAGCAGTACTTC.

J is TRBJ2-3 and V is TRBV4-3; TRBD2 might be the D (6 bases). Between the trimmed V and J ends, which lost 1 base and 6 bases, there was a span of 8 bases. The V gene's germline CDR1 is LGHNA and CDR2 YSLEER. The CDR3 spans 13 residues. As DNA, the CDR3 is TGCGCCAGCAGCCAAGCGGGGGATGATACGCAGTATTTT. Amino acid sequence: CASSQAGDDTQYF.

This clonotype appeared many times. The rearrangement joins TRBV7-3 to TRBJ2-7; 9 nucleotides align to TRBD2. This CDR3 contains 14 residues. Germline V lookup: CDR1 SGHTA, CDR2 FQGTGA. After removal of 5 bases from V and 5 bases from J, the junction contained 7 bases not matched to a gene. DNA of the CDR3: TGTGCCAGCAGCCCCGCCGGGACTAGCAACGAGCAGTACTTC. This encodes CASSPAGTSNEQYF.

This clonotype has a handful of counts. The chain joins TRBV12-3 or TRBV12-4 to TRBJ2-5; TRBD2 aligns across 12 bases. Trimming took 5 bases from V and 2 from J; bases not matched to a gene: 6. CDR3 length equals 16 residues. CDR3 nucleotide sequence: TGTGCCAGCAGTGTTCTAGCGGGAGGGGGACAAGAGACCCAGTACTTC. Its translation is CASSVLAGGGQETQYF.

This chain joins TRBV11-1 and TRBJ1-2, with TRBD1 matching over 7 bases. V lost 4 bases, J lost 5 bases, and 13 bases stayed unmatched. The germline V gene encodes CDR1 SGHAT and CDR2 FQDESV (reference sequence). The CDR3 sequence is 16 residues long. The CDR3 region is CASSSGQPQLQYGYTF. In DNA form, the CDR3 reads TGTGCCAGCAGCTCGGGACAGCCCCAACTGCAATATGGCTACACCTTC.

The rearrangement joins TRBV6-1 to TRBJ2-1, with 12 nucleotides matching TRBD2. The V segment lost 6 bases and the J segment 9 bases; nucleotides outside the gene matches: 9. This CDR3 is 15 amino acids long. Per the germline V gene, CDR1 is MNHNS and CDR2 is SASEGT. CDR3 region: CASRQGLAGGTEQFF. DNA for the CDR3: TGTGCCAGCAGACAGGGGCTAGCGGGAGGGACTGAGCAGTTCTTC.